The T cell receptor beta chain under discussion was sequenced for a study of blood T cells in healthy people across ages. On the study more broadly: About one barcoded beta molecule per two T cells was the capture yield of template switching.

Germline lookup yields CDR1 SEHNR and CDR2 FQNEAQ (reference sequence). V lost 5 bases and J lost 5; bases outside the gene matches: 11. CDR3 size: 16 residues. The authors ran a second PCR of about 6 to 11 cycles using a sample-barcoded 5' primer and a J-beta primer mix. In TCRdb, the 5' RACE reads were re-called with MiXCR into one record per CDR3 protein. The sample contains approximately 1.5 million distinct CDR3 sequences, 30% to 40% of which appear only once. Drawing of peripheral blood yielded approximately 10 milliliters from each donor. The sequence came from a young woman in good health. The rearrangement uses TRBV7-9 and TRBJ2-3; 9 bases match TRBD1. Sequenced sample: blood. Here the CDR3 DNA reads TGTGCCAGCAGCATCACAACGACAGGGGGACGAGATACGCAGTATTTT. This translates into CASSITTTGGRDTQYF. Drawing the rest from reference TRBV7-9 and TRBJ2-3, the complete variable domain is DTGVSQNPRHKITKRGQNVTFRCDPISEHNRLYWYRQTLGQGPEFLTYFQNEAQLEKSRLLSDRFSAERPKGSFSTLEIQRTEQGDSAMYLCASSITTTGGRDTQYFGPGTRLTVL.